One sample yielded the 30 T cell receptor beta chains listed below, sequenced in a study of pediatric ulcerative colitis. Only in-frame clones appear in the TCRdb table, and some are missing; sequencing was by immunoSEQ multiplex PCR. This sample carries 60,000 to 75,000 clones, 75% to 85% of them seen once, and the ten largest clones take roughly 5.2%. The specimen was blood. These receptors were obtained from a boy aged 10-17 years with moderate ulcerative colitis.

The chain uses TRBV9 and TRBJ1-3, with 7 bases fitting TRBD1. This CDR3 has 13 residues. V trimming: 3 bases; J trimming: 4 bases; junction bases outside the gene matches: 1. Germline assignment: CDR1 SGDLS and CDR2 YYNGEE. The CDR3 DNA reads as TGTGCCAGCAGCGCGACAGGGGGAAACACCATATATTTT. Its protein is CASSATGGNTIYF.

This clone was recorded a few times. V gene TRBV9 combines with J gene TRBJ2-7; TRBD1 might be the D (6 bases). Germline CDR1 SGDLS, CDR2 YYNGEE. Deletions cut 4 bases from V and 6 bases from J, with 11 bases between. The length of the CDR3 is 12 residues. DNA of the CDR3: TGTGCCAGCAGCCCACAGGGCTCCGAGCAGTACTTC. Its translation is CASSPQGSEQYF.

This clone was counted once. The chain couples TRBV6-6 to TRBJ1-2; no clear D. V gave up 8 bases and J gave up 8 bases, with 18 bases separating them. Per germline, CDR1 MNHNY and CDR2 SVGAGI (reference sequence). The CDR3 loop spans 13 amino acids. CDR3 sequence: CASDPNGRRGYTF. CDR3 bases: TGTGCCAGCGATCCGAATGGCAGGAGGGGCTACACCTTC.

There are a few counts of this clone. The V and J genes are TRBV7-9 and TRBJ1-1; D remains unclear. Germline CDR1 reads SEHNR; CDR2 reads FQNEAQ (reference sequence). Trimming stripped 1 base from V and 6 bases from J, with 6 bases between. This CDR3 comprises 12 residues. The CDR3 region has the DNA TGTGCCAGCAGCTTAGTCCCCGCTGAAGCTTTCTTT. Translated: CASSLVPAEAFF.

This clone was observed a handful of times. CDR3 sequence: CASSYRGASSYEQYF. In DNA form, the CDR3 reads TGTGCCAGCAGTTACCGAGGGGCCAGTTCCTACGAGCAGTACTTC. The chain recombines TRBV6-5 with TRBJ2-7; D is possibly TRBD1 or TRBD2 (5 bases each). The CDR3 loop spans 15 amino acids. V was trimmed by 2 bases and J by 1 base, leaving 12 bases between them. Germline CDR1 is MNHEY and CDR2 is SVGAGI.

The chain carries TRBV6-6 and TRBJ2-3; no firm D call. Germline CDR1 and CDR2: MNHNY and SVGAGI (reference sequence). CDR3 length equals 15 residues. V was pared by 7 bases and J by 1 base, with 15 bases between. The chain's CDR3 is CASTAEWVGTDTQYF. CDR3 bases: TGTGCCAGCACCGCTGAATGGGTGGGCACAGATACGCAGTATTTT.

CDR3 coding DNA: TGTGCCAGCAGCTCCCCACTAGACACTAGCGGGGGCCGAGAGACCCAGTACTTC. Its translation is CASSSPLDTSGGRETQYF. The chain combines TRBV7-8 with TRBJ2-5, with 11 bases aligning to TRBD2. The CDR3 totals 18 residues. Trimming removed 4 bases from V and 4 bases from J; junction bases left unmatched: 14. Germline V gene data show CDR1 as SGHVS and CDR2 as FQNEAQ.

The CDR3 is CASIVGLYRSYEQYF. In DNA form, the CDR3 reads TGTGCCAGCATCGTAGGGTTATATCGGTCCTACGAGCAGTACTTC. The chain carries TRBV6-1 and TRBJ2-7; the D is unclear. The CDR3 has 15 amino acids. The germline gives CDR1 MNHNS, CDR2 SASEGT. Trimming left V 7 bases short and J 1 base short, with 17 bases between.

V is TRBV14 and J is TRBJ2-7; 9 bases match TRBD2. The trim removed 4 bases at V and 0 bases at J, leaving 4 bases unmatched. CDR1 SGHDN and CDR2 FVKESK come from the germline V gene. The CDR3 contains 15 residues. The CDR3 nucleotides read TGTGCCAGCAGCCTAGGTAGCGGGGGCTCCTACGAGCAGTACTTC. Translation gives CASSLGSGGSYEQYF. Full variable domain (outside the CDR3, taken from reference TRBV14 and TRBJ2-7): EAGVTQFPSHSVIEKGQTVTLRCDPISGHDNLYWYRRVMGKEIKFLLHFVKESKQDESGMPNNRFLAERTGGTYSTLKVQPAELEDSGVYFCASSLGSGGSYEQYFGPGTRLTVT.

V is TRBV6-1 and J is TRBJ1-2, with a possible D match to TRBD1 (6 bases). CDR3 length: 14 residues. The germline gives CDR1 MNHNS, CDR2 SASEGT. The ends were cut back, 0 bases at V and 4 bases at J, with 9 bases in the middle. CDR3 amino acids: CASSEAGGGYGYTF. DNA of the CDR3: TGTGCCAGCAGTGAAGCCGGGGGCGGCTATGGCTACACCTTC.

The genes are TRBV2 and TRBJ2-1; 8 nucleotides match TRBD2. CDR3 length: 15 residues. Germline CDR1 SNHLY, CDR2 FYNNEI. The junction had 16 bases not matched to a gene; V was cut back by 8 bases and J by 10 bases. CDR3 nucleotide sequence: TGTGCCAGCGGGGAGACTAGCGCCGCAATATCCGAGCAGTTCTTC. It encodes CASGETSAAISEQFF.

The chain uses TRBV14 and TRBJ2-7; D might be TRBD1 (6 bases). The CDR3 runs 12 residues. Germline values: CDR1 SGHDN, CDR2 FVKESK. V lost 8 bases and J 0 bases, leaving 8 bases between the germline ends. In DNA, the CDR3 is TGTGCCAGCGGGGGCTTCTCCTACGAGCAGTACTTC. Its protein is CASGGFSYEQYF.

The chain couples TRBV5-6 to TRBJ1-1; perhaps TRBD1 as D (5 bases). CDR1 is SGHDT, CDR2 YYEEEE, per germline. With 3 bases removed from V and 1 base from J, the gap between germline ends came to 7 bases. CDR3 size: 13 residues. Here the CDR3 reads CASSWTRNTEAFF. The CDR3 nucleotides are TGTGCCAGCAGCTGGACAAGGAACACTGAAGCTTTCTTT. Complete variable domain (other parts from reference TRBV5-6 and TRBJ1-1): DAGVTQSPTHLIKTRGQQVTLRCSPKSGHDTVSWYQQALGQGPQFIFQYYEEEERQRGNFPDRFSGHQFPNYSSELNVNALLLGDSALYLCASSWTRNTEAFFGQGTRLTVV.

The chain links TRBV18 to TRBJ2-7; 9 bases fit TRBD1. The length of the CDR3 is 16 residues. With 6 bases clipped from V and 2 bases from J, the junction kept 11 bases outside the gene matches. CDR1 and CDR2 (germline): KGHSH, LQKENI. The CDR3: CASSPLGQGGPYEQYF. CDR3 coding DNA: TGTGCCAGCTCCCCCCTGGGACAGGGCGGTCCCTACGAGCAGTACTTC.

This chain uses TRBV11-2 with TRBJ1-2, with D unclear. V lost 0 bases, J lost 5 bases, and 7 bases lay in between. Looked up from germline, CDR1 is SGHAT and CDR2 is FQNNGV. CDR3 length equals 13 residues. The CDR3 bases are TGTGCCAGCAGCTTAGAAGGAGGGTATGGCTACACCTTC. Amino acid sequence: CASSLEGGYGYTF.

J is TRBJ1-1 and V is TRBV30; the D is unclear. Germline V CDR1 and CDR2: GTSNPN, SVGIG (reference sequence). Deletions cut 0 bases from V and 1 base from J, with 9 bases between. The length of the CDR3 is 14 residues. The CDR3 loop reads CAWSVNAGNTEAFF. CDR3 in DNA: TGTGCCTGGAGTGTAAACGCAGGGAACACTGAAGCTTTCTTT.

This sequence joins TRBV27 and TRBJ2-7; maybe TRBD2 (5 bases). V dropped 5 bases and J dropped 2 bases, with 13 bases sitting between them. The CDR3 contains 14 residues. Germline CDR1 reads MNHEY; CDR2 reads SMNVEV (reference sequence). The CDR3 sequence: CASSDGLATYEQYF. The CDR3 nucleotides are TGTGCCAGCAGTGACGGACTGGCTACCTACGAGCAGTACTTC.

The chain joins TRBV6-6 to TRBJ2-1, with 8 bases identical to TRBD2. V gave up 4 bases and J gave up 0 bases; unmatched junction bases: 5. There are 16 residues in the CDR3. The germline gives CDR1 MNHNY, CDR2 SVGAGI (reference sequence). CDR3 coding DNA: TGTGCCAGCAGTTGGGAGGGACTAGTCTCCTACAATGAGCAGTTCTTC. It encodes CASSWEGLVSYNEQFF.

The chain carries TRBV19 and TRBJ2-2; 12 bases fit TRBD2. The germline V gene has CDR1 LNHDA and CDR2 SQIVND (reference sequence). The CDR3 extends over 18 amino acids. The J segment lost 0 bases and the V segment lost 2 bases, leaving 4 bases of the junction unmatched. The CDR3 loop reads CASSIRGLAGTNTGELFF. In DNA form, the CDR3 reads TGTGCCAGTAGTATAAGGGGACTAGCGGGCACGAACACCGGGGAGCTGTTTTTT.

The chain is built from TRBV7-2 and TRBJ1-1; D is undetermined. Germline assignment: CDR1 SGHTA and CDR2 FQGNSA. This CDR3 has 11 amino acids. V was clipped by 4 bases and J by 11 bases, with 11 bases between them. CDR3: CASSSGMLAFF. For the CDR3, the DNA is TGTGCCAGCAGCTCCGGAATGTTGGCTTTCTTT.

This chain links TRBV7-2 with TRBJ1-1, with 9 bases matching TRBD1. Germline-derived CDR1 and CDR2 are SGHTA and FQGNSA. CDR3 length: 15 residues. J gave up 5 bases and V 6 bases, and 10 bases lay outside the gene matches. DNA of the CDR3: TGTGCCAGCAGTACAGGGGGCGCGGCGGGGACTGAAGCTTTCTTT. It specifies CASSTGGAAGTEAFF.

This clone occurred a few times. The chain combines TRBV27 with TRBJ1-4, with D perhaps TRBD1 (5 bases). In germline, CDR1 is MNHEY, CDR2 SMNVEV (reference sequence). V dropped 2 bases and J dropped 5 bases, with 12 bases sitting between them. The CDR3 spans 15 residues. CDR3 coding DNA: TGTGCCAGCAGTTTAGGAATCAGGGTAAATGAAAAACTGTTTTTT. This sequence encodes CASSLGIRVNEKLFF.

The chain combines TRBV5-4 with TRBJ2-7; the D gene is possibly TRBD1 (6 bases). CDR1 SGHNT and CDR2 YYREEE come from the germline V gene (reference sequence). The CDR3 has 13 amino acids. Trimming took 3 bases from V and 3 from J, leaving 10 bases between them. CDR3 DNA sequence: TGTGCCAGCAGCTCCGGGACAAGCTACGAGCAGTACTTC. This codes for CASSSGTSYEQYF.

In its sample, this clone was seen a few times. The chain combines TRBV19 with TRBJ1-1, with D unresolved. Trimming cost V 5 bases and J 0 bases, with 7 bases left between them. The CDR3 consists of 13 residues. Germline V lookup: CDR1 LNHDA, CDR2 SQIVND (reference sequence). Here the CDR3 DNA reads TGTGCCAGTAGTGCCCGTATGAACACTGAAGCTTTCTTT. Residues: CASSARMNTEAFF.

The gene calls are TRBV23-1 and TRBJ2-7; 9 bases match TRBD1. TRBV23-1 is labeled an ORF, and its function is uncertain. The V and J ends lost 7 bases and 4 bases, in that order; junction bases with no gene match: 5. This CDR3 contains 13 residues. The CDR3 DNA reads TGCGCCAGCACCACAGGGGGCAAGTACGAGCAGTACTTC. Protein sequence: CASTTGGKYEQYF.

This chain connects TRBV4-1 to TRBJ2-2; 10 bases map to TRBD2. The CDR3 covers 19 residues. CDR1 and CDR2 (germline): MGHRA, YSYEKL. J gave up 4 bases and V 3 bases, and 14 bases lay outside the gene matches. The CDR3 nucleotides read TGCGCCAGCAGCCATCCCAGCGGGGGGGCCTCTTTGTTCACCGGGGAGCTGTTTTTT. Translating it yields CASSHPSGGASLFTGELFF.

The chain links TRBV7-9 to TRBJ2-2; 8 bases map to TRBD2. The V segment lost 8 bases and the J segment 4 bases; nucleotides outside the gene matches: 12. Germline lookup yields CDR1 SEHNR and CDR2 FQNEAQ (reference sequence). The CDR3 loop spans 16 amino acids. In DNA, the CDR3 is TGTGCCAGCGGAGCTCCGGGCGGGGGGTCCACCGGGGAGCTGTTTTTT. It yields the protein CASGAPGGGSTGELFF.

This clone was recorded a few times. This sequence joins TRBV4-1 and TRBJ1-1, with D perhaps TRBD1 (6 bases). Trimming pared 3 bases from V and 1 base from J, leaving 15 bases between. CDR1 is MGHRA and CDR2 is YSYEKL in the germline V gene. There are 16 residues in the CDR3. CDR3 residues: CASSQPSRGENTEAFF. In DNA, the CDR3 is TGCGCCAGCAGCCAGCCTAGCAGGGGCGAGAACACTGAAGCTTTCTTT.

The V gene is TRBV29-1, the J gene TRBJ1-3, with 7 bases identical to TRBD1. V trimming: 6 bases; J trimming: 1 base; junction bases outside the gene matches: 12. The CDR3 extends over 16 amino acids. The germline V gene has CDR1 SQVTM and CDR2 ANQGSEA. The CDR3 DNA reads TGCAGCGTCCTAACTCGGGAGGGGGCTTCTGGAAACACCATATATTTT. Translation gives CSVLTREGASGNTIYF.

The chain couples TRBV18 to TRBJ2-6; the match to TRBD1 covers 7 bases. This CDR3 region has 18 residues. J gave up 0 bases and V 3 bases, and 8 bases lay outside the gene matches. Germline V lookup: CDR1 KGHSH, CDR2 LQKENI. CDR3 region: CASSPLTGPSSGANVLTF. The DNA for the CDR3 is TGTGCCAGCTCACCCCTGACAGGGCCTAGCTCTGGGGCCAACGTCCTGACTTTC. The full variable domain, rest sourced from reference TRBV18 and TRBJ2-6, is NAGVMQNPRHLVRRRGQEARLRCSPMKGHSHVYWYRQLPEEGLKFMVYLQKENIIDESGMPKERFSAEFPKEGPSILRIQQVVRGDSAAYFCASSPLTGPSSGANVLTFGAGSRLTVL.